This TCR beta chain derives from a study of cytomegalovirus exposure and HLA in healthy donors. In the study overall: Earlier findings included about 120 million unique TCR beta sequences obtained from 150 million to 200 million T cells.

Study-level points and caveats: The authors later found most CMV-associated TCR beta chains appeared HLA-restricted. In a later analysis, parvovirus B19, influenza, CMV and Epstein-Barr virus appeared linked to several top co-occurrence clusters. In vitro assays verified that three CMV-associated chains recognized CMV antigens specifically.

The length of the CDR3 is 17 residues. Germline V CDR1 and CDR2: SEHNR, FQNEAQ (reference sequence). With 5 bases removed from V and 1 base from J, the gap between germline ends came to 18 bases. 60 Vbeta and 13 Jbeta primers were used in PCR. Using immunoSEQ multiplex PCR, the repertoire was profiled, and TCRdb retains in-frame clones only, with some absent. This table holds roughly 190,000 clones, approximately 84% found once. Note on this clone: Its antigen is still unknown.

The sequenced sample consisted of PBMCs. The chain uses TRBV7-9 and TRBJ1-3; weak D call: TRBD1 (6 bases). This clonotype was sampled from a man over 45 in good health and CMV-seronegative. CDR3 nucleotide sequence: TGTGCCAGCAGCACCCCGACAGGCGCCCTTTCTGGAAACACCATATATTTT. Residues: CASSTPTGALSGNTIYF.